Sequencing of this TCR beta chain was carried out in a study of OX40 agonist ivuxolimab in advanced cancers. At the level of the study: Partial responses were achieved by three patients: one hepatocellular carcinoma, two cutaneous melanoma.

The CDR3 covers 15 residues. CDR1 and CDR2 from the germline V gene are SGDLS and YYNGEE. The V gene lost 1 base and the J gene lost 2 bases, with 12 bases spanning the gap. Some clones are missing from TCRdb's copy, which holds only in-frame ones; the method was immunoSEQ multiplex PCR. The table shows approximately 29,000 clones, with roughly three quarters occurring only once. The chain recombines TRBV9 with TRBJ1-2; D is ambiguous. The receptor's source is an adult with an advanced solid tumor such as melanoma, head and neck, liver or kidney cancer. This specimen was CD4+ or CD8+ T cells sorted from blood, taken in a trial of the OX40 agonist ivuxolimab. Here the CDR3 reads CASSVTRVGNYGYTF. CDR3 coding DNA: TGTGCCAGCAGCGTAACAAGGGTAGGCAACTATGGCTACACCTTC.